These T cell receptor beta chains were read from a single sample in a study of T cells in Graves' hyperthyroidism and ophthalmopathy. TCRdb used MiXCR to reprocess the multiplex PCR reads, holding one entry per CDR3 protein. The data show about 200,000 distinct CDR3 sequences, about a sixth seen once. The sample consisted of blood. The receptors stem from a woman aged 50 to 60 with Graves' hyperthyroidism. Both conserved end residues are part of each CDR3. D genes are given only for firm matches. A row's size may be missing; if present it is once, few, many or a size class.

cdr3_length: 15
d_call: TRBD2
j_call: TRBJ2-1
v_call: TRBV19
clone_size: few
cdr3_nt: TGTGCCAGTAGTAGACTAGCGGGAGGGCCAGATGAGCAGTTCTTC
cdr3_aa: CASSRLAGGPDEQFF

cdr3_length: 15
d_call: -
j_call: TRBJ1-3
v_call: TRBV24-1
clone_size: few
cdr3_nt: TGTGCCACCAGTGATCCGACATCTGGGGGAAACACCATATATTTT
cdr3_aa: CATSDPTSGGNTIYF

cdr3_length: 14
d_call: TRBD2
j_call: TRBJ2-1
v_call: TRBV2
clone_size: many
cdr3_nt: TGTGCCAGCAGTGAAATGGGACTAGCCTATGAGCAGTTCTTC
cdr3_aa: CASSEMGLAYEQFF

cdr3_length: 12
d_call: TRBD1
j_call: TRBJ1-2
v_call: TRBV2
clone_size: many
cdr3_nt: TGTGCCACTCGAGGACAGGTTGGGGGCTACACCTTC
cdr3_aa: CATRGQVGGYTF

cdr3_length: 15
d_call: TRBD1
j_call: TRBJ2-1
v_call: TRBV19
clone_size: few
cdr3_nt: TGTGCCAGTAGTATGGGTGGGACAGGGTTGAATGAGCAGTTCTTC
cdr3_aa: CASSMGGTGLNEQFF

cdr3_length: 12
d_call: -
j_call: TRBJ2-1
v_call: TRBV2
clone_size: many
cdr3_nt: TGTGCCAGCAGTGAATCTCCGAATGAGCAGTTCTTC
cdr3_aa: CASSESPNEQFF

cdr3_length: 15
d_call: -
j_call: TRBJ1-5
v_call: TRBV20-1
clone_size: many
cdr3_nt: TGCAGTACCCAAGGAAGTCAGGGGACCAATCAGCCCCAGCATTTT
cdr3_aa: CSTQGSQGTNQPQHF

cdr3_length: 14
d_call: -
j_call: TRBJ1-5
v_call: TRBV12-3/TRBV12-4
clone_size: many
cdr3_nt: TGTGCCAGCAGGCATAGACGGGGAAATCAGCCCCAGCATTTT
cdr3_aa: CASRHRRGNQPQHF

cdr3_length: 16
d_call: TRBD1
j_call: TRBJ1-1
v_call: TRBV11-2
clone_size: many
cdr3_nt: TGTGCCAGCAGCTTAGATCCGAGACAGGGGATCGCTGAAGCTTTCTTT
cdr3_aa: CASSLDPRQGIAEAFF

cdr3_length: 13
d_call: TRBD1
j_call: TRBJ2-7
v_call: TRBV9
clone_size: many
cdr3_nt: TGTGCCAGCAGCGTAGCGACAGGGGACGAGCAGTACTTC
cdr3_aa: CASSVATGDEQYF

cdr3_length: 13
d_call: -
j_call: TRBJ1-4
v_call: TRBV28
clone_size: few
cdr3_nt: TGTGCCAGCATTCACGCAACTAATGAAAAACTGTTTTTT
cdr3_aa: CASIHATNEKLFF

cdr3_length: 17
d_call: TRBD2
j_call: TRBJ2-6
v_call: TRBV20-1
clone_size: -
cdr3_nt: TGCAGTGCTAGCGGGACTAGCGGGACCCAAGGGGCCAACGTCCTGACTTTC
cdr3_aa: CSASGTSGTQGANVLTF

cdr3_length: 15
d_call: TRBD2
j_call: TRBJ2-5
v_call: TRBV4-1
clone_size: few
cdr3_nt: TGCGCCAGCAGCCAAGAGGGGCGGGAGAAGGAGACCCAGTACTTC
cdr3_aa: CASSQEGREKETQYF

cdr3_length: 15
d_call: TRBD1
j_call: TRBJ1-1
v_call: TRBV5-1
clone_size: many
cdr3_nt: TGCGCCAGCATTGACAGGGGGGGGAGAAACACTGAAGCTTTCTTT
cdr3_aa: CASIDRGGRNTEAFF

cdr3_length: 15
d_call: -
j_call: TRBJ2-1
v_call: TRBV19
clone_size: -
cdr3_nt: TGTGCCAGCCGCCGGGACTCCAGCTCCTACAATGAGCAGTTCTTC
cdr3_aa: CASRRDSSSYNEQFF

cdr3_length: 16
d_call: -
j_call: TRBJ2-7
v_call: TRBV9
clone_size: -
cdr3_nt: TGTGCCAGCAGCGTTAGCAGGGTCGCCTTCTCCTACGAGCAGTACTTC
cdr3_aa: CASSVSRVAFSYEQYF

cdr3_length: 13
d_call: -
j_call: TRBJ1-2
v_call: TRBV10-2
clone_size: -
cdr3_nt: TGCGCCAGCAGTGAGTCCTCGGGCTATGGCTACACCTTC
cdr3_aa: CASSESSGYGYTF

cdr3_length: 15
d_call: -
j_call: TRBJ1-6
v_call: TRBV12-3/TRBV12-4
clone_size: many
cdr3_nt: TGTGCCAGCAGTTTAGGGCCAGGGAGGAACTCACCCCTCCACTTT
cdr3_aa: CASSLGPGRNSPLHF

cdr3_length: 18
d_call: -
j_call: TRBJ1-2
v_call: TRBV27
clone_size: many
cdr3_nt: TGTGCCAGCAGTCCGACTGGGACCCCTCCAAAACTAAACTATGGCTACACCTTC
cdr3_aa: CASSPTGTPPKLNYGYTF

cdr3_length: 14
d_call: TRBD1
j_call: TRBJ1-3
v_call: TRBV5-1
clone_size: -
cdr3_nt: TGCGCCAGCAGCCCGGGACAGGAAAGAAACACCATATATTTT
cdr3_aa: CASSPGQERNTIYF

cdr3_length: 16
d_call: TRBD1
j_call: TRBJ1-6
v_call: TRBV5-1
clone_size: few
cdr3_nt: TGCGCCAGCAGCTTCCTGGACAGGGAGTATAATTCACCCCTCCACTTT
cdr3_aa: CASSFLDREYNSPLHF

cdr3_length: 14
d_call: -
j_call: TRBJ2-5
v_call: TRBV2
clone_size: many
cdr3_nt: TGTGCCAGCAGCCTACAACCCGGGCAAGAGACCCAGTACTTC
cdr3_aa: CASSLQPGQETQYF

cdr3_length: 14
d_call: TRBD1
j_call: TRBJ2-5
v_call: TRBV24-1
clone_size: few
cdr3_nt: TGTGCCACCAGTGTGGGACAGGGGTGGGAGACCCAGTACTTC
cdr3_aa: CATSVGQGWETQYF

cdr3_length: 14
d_call: TRBD1
j_call: TRBJ2-7
v_call: TRBV10-3
clone_size: few
cdr3_nt: TGTGCCATGACCGCGGACAGGGGTTCCTACGAGCAGTACTTC
cdr3_aa: CAMTADRGSYEQYF

cdr3_length: 17
d_call: TRBD1
j_call: TRBJ2-1
v_call: TRBV27
clone_size: -
cdr3_nt: TGTGCCAGCAGTTTATACCCCCCGACAGGGGTCGACAATGAGCAGTTCTTC
cdr3_aa: CASSLYPPTGVDNEQFF

cdr3_length: 14
d_call: -
j_call: TRBJ1-5
v_call: TRBV20-1
clone_size: -
cdr3_nt: TGCAGTGCTAGTAAGCAGTATAGCAATCAGCCCCAGCATTTT
cdr3_aa: CSASKQYSNQPQHF

cdr3_length: 13
d_call: -
j_call: TRBJ2-7
v_call: TRBV5-1
clone_size: many
cdr3_nt: TGCGCCAGCAGGTTTGTACAGACCTACGAGCAGTACTTC
cdr3_aa: CASRFVQTYEQYF

cdr3_length: 15
d_call: -
j_call: TRBJ2-5
v_call: TRBV5-1
clone_size: -
cdr3_nt: TGCGCCAGCAGCTACACCGGGACAAACCAAGAGACCCAGTACTTC
cdr3_aa: CASSYTGTNQETQYF

cdr3_length: 15
d_call: TRBD2
j_call: TRBJ2-3
v_call: TRBV6-4
clone_size: -
cdr3_nt: TGTGCCAGCAGTAAACTAGCGGGAGGCCCAGATACGCAGTATTTT
cdr3_aa: CASSKLAGGPDTQYF

cdr3_length: 16
d_call: -
j_call: TRBJ2-3
v_call: TRBV12-3/TRBV12-4
clone_size: many
cdr3_nt: TGTGCCAGCAGGCCGATACTAGAGGAAGGAGCGGATACGCAGTATTTT
cdr3_aa: CASRPILEEGADTQYF

cdr3_length: 14
d_call: -
j_call: TRBJ1-1
v_call: TRBV12-3/TRBV12-4
clone_size: many
cdr3_nt: TGTGCCACCAGCGATTCGGGCAGTAACACTGAAGCTTTCTTT
cdr3_aa: CATSDSGSNTEAFF

cdr3_length: 14
d_call: TRBD2
j_call: TRBJ2-3
v_call: TRBV20-1
clone_size: many
cdr3_nt: TGCAGTGTCCTAGCGGGAGTAATTGGAGATACGCAGTATTTT
cdr3_aa: CSVLAGVIGDTQYF

cdr3_length: 15
d_call: -
j_call: TRBJ1-3
v_call: TRBV6-2/TRBV6-3
clone_size: -
cdr3_nt: TGTGCCAGCAGTTGGACACCTATCTCTGGAAACACCATATATTTT
cdr3_aa: CASSWTPISGNTIYF

cdr3_length: 17
d_call: -
j_call: TRBJ1-5
v_call: TRBV15
clone_size: -
cdr3_nt: TGTGCCACCAGTCCTCTTTCTTCGGCAGGAGGCGATCAGCCCCAGCATTTT
cdr3_aa: CATSPLSSAGGDQPQHF

cdr3_length: 15
d_call: TRBD2
j_call: TRBJ2-3
v_call: TRBV7-9
clone_size: many
cdr3_nt: TGTGCCAGCAGCTTAGGAGCGGGAGGTTCAGATACGCAGTATTTT
cdr3_aa: CASSLGAGGSDTQYF

cdr3_length: 14
d_call: -
j_call: TRBJ2-1
v_call: TRBV20-1
clone_size: -
cdr3_nt: TGCAGTGCTAGAGTTTCCTCCAGGGTCTATGAGCAGTTCTTC
cdr3_aa: CSARVSSRVYEQFF

cdr3_length: 14
d_call: -
j_call: TRBJ2-3
v_call: TRBV20-1
clone_size: many
cdr3_nt: TGCAGTGCTAGCCCTTCACTAAGCACAGATACGCAGTATTTT
cdr3_aa: CSASPSLSTDTQYF

cdr3_length: 14
d_call: TRBD1
j_call: TRBJ2-1
v_call: TRBV30
clone_size: -
cdr3_nt: TGTGCCCGGAATGGGAAGGGGGCTTACAATGAGCAGTTCTTC
cdr3_aa: CARNGKGAYNEQFF

cdr3_length: 14
d_call: TRBD2
j_call: TRBJ2-7
v_call: TRBV6-1
clone_size: many
cdr3_nt: TGTGCCAGCAGTAGGACTAGCGGGGGCTACGAGCAGTACTTC
cdr3_aa: CASSRTSGGYEQYF

cdr3_length: 17
d_call: TRBD2
j_call: TRBJ2-2
v_call: TRBV27
clone_size: -
cdr3_nt: TGTGCCAGCAGTTCAGGGACTAGCGGGAGGGCCACCGGGGAGCTGTTTTTT
cdr3_aa: CASSSGTSGRATGELFF

cdr3_length: 16
d_call: -
j_call: TRBJ2-1
v_call: TRBV10-3
clone_size: many
cdr3_nt: TGTGCCATCAGTTTCGACCCCAGGACATCCTACAATGAGCAGTTCTTC
cdr3_aa: CAISFDPRTSYNEQFF

cdr3_length: 13
d_call: -
j_call: TRBJ1-1
v_call: TRBV6-5
clone_size: -
cdr3_nt: TGTGCCAGCAGTTATCTGGAGAACACTGAAGCTTTCTTT
cdr3_aa: CASSYLENTEAFF

cdr3_length: 14
d_call: -
j_call: TRBJ2-3
v_call: TRBV7-9
clone_size: many
cdr3_nt: TGTGCCAGCAGCTTAGCTGGCATAGCAGATACGCAGTATTTT
cdr3_aa: CASSLAGIADTQYF

cdr3_length: 13
d_call: -
j_call: TRBJ2-4
v_call: TRBV12-3/TRBV12-4
clone_size: many
cdr3_nt: TGTGCCAGCAGTTTCGACAGTCAAAACATTCAGTACTTC
cdr3_aa: CASSFDSQNIQYF

cdr3_length: 13
d_call: -
j_call: TRBJ1-1
v_call: TRBV5-1
clone_size: -
cdr3_nt: TGCGCCAGCAGCTTAGCTTATGCCTCTGAAGCTTTCTTT
cdr3_aa: CASSLAYASEAFF

cdr3_length: 16
d_call: -
j_call: TRBJ1-3
v_call: TRBV7-9
clone_size: few
cdr3_nt: TGTGCCAGCAGCCTTACCCAGGACAGCTCTGGAAACACCATATATTTT
cdr3_aa: CASSLTQDSSGNTIYF

cdr3_length: 14
d_call: TRBD1
j_call: TRBJ1-5
v_call: TRBV30
clone_size: few
cdr3_nt: TGTGCCTGGACGACAGGGGATGCTCGCCAGCCCCAGCATTTT
cdr3_aa: CAWTTGDARQPQHF

cdr3_length: 15
d_call: -
j_call: TRBJ2-5
v_call: TRBV5-1
clone_size: few
cdr3_nt: TGCGCCAGCAGCTCGGAACAGGGCCCCCAGGAGACCCAGTACTTC
cdr3_aa: CASSSEQGPQETQYF

cdr3_length: 14
d_call: -
j_call: TRBJ2-1
v_call: TRBV28
clone_size: -
cdr3_nt: TGTGCCAGCACGCACTCGAGCTCCTACAATGAGCAGTTCTTC
cdr3_aa: CASTHSSSYNEQFF